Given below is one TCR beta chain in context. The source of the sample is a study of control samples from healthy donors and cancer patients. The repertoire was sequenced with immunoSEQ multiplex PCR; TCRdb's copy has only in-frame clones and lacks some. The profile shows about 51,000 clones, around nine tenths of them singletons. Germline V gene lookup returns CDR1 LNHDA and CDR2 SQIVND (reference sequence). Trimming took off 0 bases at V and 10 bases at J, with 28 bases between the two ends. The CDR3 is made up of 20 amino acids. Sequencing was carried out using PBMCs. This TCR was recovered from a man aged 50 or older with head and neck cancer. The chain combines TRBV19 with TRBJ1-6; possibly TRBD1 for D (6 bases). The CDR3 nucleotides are TGTGCCAGTAGTATAGATCGGACCTCGAATAGGGGGAGTTTTGAATCACCCCTCCACTTT. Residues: CASSIDRTSNRGSFESPLHF.